Shown below are 13 T cell receptor beta chains from a single sample sequenced in a study of T cell clonality in common variable immunodeficiency. Data came from immunoSEQ multiplex PCR; TCRdb stores just in-frame clones and leaves some out. The sample counts 40,000 or so clones, none seen once; the ten largest own about 3.6%. Specimen: peripheral blood mononuclear cells. The receptors originated from a person aged 18 to 75 in good health.

This clone was seen many times. The read halts 3 residues ahead of the CDR3 end, with the missing end drawn from the germline J gene. The V and J genes are TRBV19 and TRBJ1-6, with TRBD1 matching over 11 bases. The germline CDR1 and CDR2 sequences are LNHDA and SQIVND (reference sequence). V was pared by 5 bases and J by 10 bases, with 10 bases of the junction left unmatched. This CDR3 is 16 amino acids long. This CDR3 is CASSASGTGGSSPLHF. The CDR3 bases that were read are TGTGCCAGTAGTGCCTCCGGGACAGGGGGAAGCTCACCC.

In this sample, this clone turned up many times. With the read ending 3 residues before the CDR3 end, the germline J gene is used to fill in that end. The chain joins TRBV19 to TRBJ1-2; a possible D gene is TRBD1 (5 bases). Trimming left V 7 bases short and J 2 bases short, with 17 bases between. CDR1 LNHDA and CDR2 SQIVND come from the germline V gene (reference sequence). The CDR3 runs 15 residues. The CDR3 protein is CASKVAGTPNYGYTF. Incomplete CDR3 DNA: TGTGCCAGTAAAGTGGCAGGGACTCCGAACTATGGC.

This clone was found many times. Read data end 3 residues before the CDR3 end; the end is taken from the germline J gene. The rearrangement joins TRBV19 to TRBJ1-1; D call uncertain. The CDR3 covers 14 residues. The V gene lost 3 bases and the J gene lost 4 bases, with 12 bases spanning the gap. Germline lookup yields CDR1 LNHDA and CDR2 SQIVND (reference sequence). CDR3 in amino acids: CASSMSSGGTEAFF. CDR3 DNA (partial): TGTGCCAGTAGTATGTCATCCGGTGGCACTGAA.

This clone was detected a few times. Coverage ceases 3 residues before the CDR3 finishes, and the germline J gene fills in the end. The V and J genes are TRBV7-9 and TRBJ2-3, with D unresolved. The V gene lost 7 bases and the J gene lost 1 base, with 9 bases spanning the gap. CDR3 length equals 13 residues. CDR1 SEHNR and CDR2 FQNEAQ come from the germline V gene (reference sequence). The CDR3 sequence: CASTSSGTDTQYF. Partial CDR3 DNA: TGTGCCAGCACCTCCTCCGGCACAGATACG.

At least ten counts were recorded for this clone. This chain's CDR3 is CASSLENSGKYEQYF. The DNA read from the CDR3 is TGTGCCAGCAGCTTAGAAAATAGCGGGAAATACGAG. The chain combines TRBV7-4 with TRBJ2-7, with 8 nucleotides matching TRBD2. The CDR3 end falls 3 residues outside the read, so it is completed with the germline J gene. Looked up from germline, CDR1 is SGHVT and CDR2 is SQSDAQ. The J segment lost 4 bases and the V segment lost 1 base, leaving 6 bases of the junction unmatched. There are 15 residues in the CDR3.

Turning to this clone: The CDR3 extends 3 residues past the end of the read, so its final part is completed from the germline J gene. V and J are TRBV18 and TRBJ1-2; D not resolved. V was trimmed by 8 bases and J by 6 bases, leaving 25 bases between them. CDR1 and CDR2 from the germline V gene are KGHSH and LQKENI. The CDR3 runs 16 residues. The sequenced CDR3 bases are TGTGCCAGCACCAGCGAGCTGGTGCCCTTCCAACATGGC. Translating gives CASTSELVPFQHG. In full, the CDR3 is CASTSELVPFQHGYTF.

With respect to this clone: The read finishes 3 residues shy of the CDR3 end, and the germline J gene is used to complete it. The chain has TRBV30 and TRBJ2-6; TRBD1 matches at 9 bases. Germline V gene lookup returns CDR1 GTSNPN and CDR2 SVGIG (reference sequence). There are 17 residues in the CDR3. Trimming removed 0 bases from V and 0 bases from J; junction bases left unmatched: 3. The CDR3 bases that were read are TGTGCCTGGAGTGTCCGGGACAGGGACTCTGGGGCCAACGTC. Protein: CAWSVRDRDSGANV. The full CDR3 protein is CAWSVRDRDSGANVLTF.

This clone was detected many times. The read is 3 residues too short to cover the CDR3 end, so that end is filled in from the germline J gene. The chain couples TRBV7-2 to TRBJ1-5, with D possibly matching TRBD1 (6 bases). This CDR3 is built from 14 residues. The germline V gene encodes CDR1 SGHTA and CDR2 FQGNSA. Trimming shortened V by 5 bases and J by 6 bases, and 14 bases separated the two germline ends. Partial CDR3 DNA: TGTGCCAGCAGCATAGGCGGAGGGGGTCAGCCC. This codes for CASSIGGGGQP. The full-length CDR3 reads as CASSIGGGGQPQHF. Full variable domain (remainder filled in from reference TRBV7-2 and TRBJ1-5): GAGVSQSPSNKVTEKGKDVELRCDPISGHTALYWYRQSLGQGLEFLIYFQGNSAPDKSGLPSDRFSAERTGGSVSTLTIQRTQQEDSAVYLCASSIGGGGQPQHFGDGTRLSIL.

Many counts were recorded for this clone. The CDR3 extends 3 residues past the end of the read, so its final part is completed from the germline J gene. This chain connects TRBV7-3 to TRBJ2-3; tentative D call: TRBD1 (5 bases). This CDR3 region has 14 residues. The V gene's germline CDR1 is SGHTA and CDR2 FQGTGA. V was pared by 5 bases and J by 2 bases, with 11 bases between. CDR3 protein: CASSLYRFTDTQYF. CDR3 DNA, as far as it was read: TGTGCCAGCAGCCTATACAGGTTCACAGATACG.

This clone was counted between two and nine times. Relative to the germline gene, one junction end is altered; a read error may explain this. The read terminates 3 residues ahead of where the CDR3 ends, so the germline J gene completes it. Other DNA sequences within the sample encode an identical CDR3. The chain combines TRBV19 with TRBJ1-3; D is unresolved. The germline CDR1 and CDR2 sequences are LNHDA and SQIVND (reference sequence). The CDR3 consists of 16 residues. The CDR3 bases that were read are TGTGCCAGTAGTAGCCCAGGCAGGAGCTCTGGAAACACA. It specifies CASSSPGRSSGNT. The whole CDR3 reads CASSSPGRSSGNTIYF.

This clone was counted at least ten times. The missing CDR3 end, 3 residues past where the read stops, is filled in from the germline J gene. The V and J genes are TRBV4-2 and TRBJ2-7; D unresolved. Trimming left V 0 bases short and J 1 base short, with 10 bases between. Germline values: CDR1 LGHNA, CDR2 YNFKEQ. This CDR3 region has 15 residues. The part of the CDR3 DNA that was read is TGTGCCAGCAGCCAAGATCCTAGTCCATCCTACGAG. It yields the protein CASSQDPSPSYE. The entire CDR3 protein is CASSQDPSPSYEQYF.

The sample holds many counts of this clone. Read coverage stops 3 residues before the CDR3 terminus; the germline J gene supplies the remainder. This chain uses TRBV5-1 with TRBJ2-3, with TRBD1 as a possible D gene (6 bases). The V end was cut by 0 bases, the J end by 2 bases, with 13 bases between. CDR1 SGHRS and CDR2 YFSETQ come from the germline V gene. The CDR3 has 16 amino acids. CDR3 DNA, as far as it was read: TGCGCCAGCAGCTTGGGGCTGACAGGTAACACAGATACG. Amino acids: CASSLGLTGNTDT. From start to end, the CDR3 is CASSLGLTGNTDTQYF. Looking up the rest from reference TRBV5-1 and TRBJ2-3 gives the full variable domain: KAGVTQTPRYLIKTRGQQVTLSCSPISGHRSVSWYQQTPGQGLQFLFEYFSETQRNKGNFPGRFSGRQFSNSRSEMNVSTLELGDSALYLCASSLGLTGNTDTQYFGPGTRLTVL.

About this clone: Read coverage stops 3 residues before the CDR3 terminus; the germline J gene supplies the remainder. The chain carries TRBV5-1 and TRBJ1-1; 7 bases align to TRBD1. The germline gives CDR1 SGHRS, CDR2 YFSETQ. The CDR3 runs 14 residues. Trimming cost V 4 bases and J 1 base; bases outside gene matches: 4. The CDR3 reads CASSLRQGNTEAFF. CDR3 bases read: TGCGCCAGCAGCCTACGACAGGGGAACACTGAA.